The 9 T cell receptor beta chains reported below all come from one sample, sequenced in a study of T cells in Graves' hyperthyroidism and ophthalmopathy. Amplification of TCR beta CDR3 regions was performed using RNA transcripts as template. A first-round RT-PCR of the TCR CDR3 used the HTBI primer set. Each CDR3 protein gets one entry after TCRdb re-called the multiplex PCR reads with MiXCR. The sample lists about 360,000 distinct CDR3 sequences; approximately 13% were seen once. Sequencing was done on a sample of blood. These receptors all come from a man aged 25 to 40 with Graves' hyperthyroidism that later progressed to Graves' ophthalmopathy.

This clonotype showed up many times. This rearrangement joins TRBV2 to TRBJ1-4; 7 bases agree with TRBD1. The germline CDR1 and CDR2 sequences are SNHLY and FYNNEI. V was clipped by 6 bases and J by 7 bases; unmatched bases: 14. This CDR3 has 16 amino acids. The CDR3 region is CASSERGQLNLEKLFF. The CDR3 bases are TGTGCCAGCAGCGAAAGGGGACAGCTAAACCTTGAAAAACTGTTTTTT. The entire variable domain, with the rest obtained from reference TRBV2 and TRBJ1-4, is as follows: EPEVTQTPSHQVTQMGQEVILRCVPISNHLYFYWYRQILGQKVEFLVSFYNNEISEKSEIFDDQFSVERPDGSNFTLKIRSTKLEDSAMYFCASSERGQLNLEKLFFGSGTQLSVL.

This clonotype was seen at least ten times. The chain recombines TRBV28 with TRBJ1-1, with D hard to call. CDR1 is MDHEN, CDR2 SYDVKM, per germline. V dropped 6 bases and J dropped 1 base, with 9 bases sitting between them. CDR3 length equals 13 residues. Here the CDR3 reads CASSLTANTEAFF. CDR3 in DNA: TGTGCCAGCAGCTTAACAGCGAACACTGAAGCTTTCTTT. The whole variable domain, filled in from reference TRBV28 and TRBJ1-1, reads DVKVTQSSRYLVKRTGEKVFLECVQDMDHENMFWYRQDPGLGLRLIYFSYDVKMKEKGDIPEGYSVSREKKERFSLILESASTNQTSMYLCASSLTANTEAFFGQGTRLTVV.

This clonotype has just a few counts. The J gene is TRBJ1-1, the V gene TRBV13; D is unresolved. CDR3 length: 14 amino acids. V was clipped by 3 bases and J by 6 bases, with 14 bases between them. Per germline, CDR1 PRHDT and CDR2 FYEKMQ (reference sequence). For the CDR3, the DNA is TGTGCCAGCAGCTTCGGTCGGGGTGTCGCTGAAGCTTTCTTT. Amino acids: CASSFGRGVAEAFF.

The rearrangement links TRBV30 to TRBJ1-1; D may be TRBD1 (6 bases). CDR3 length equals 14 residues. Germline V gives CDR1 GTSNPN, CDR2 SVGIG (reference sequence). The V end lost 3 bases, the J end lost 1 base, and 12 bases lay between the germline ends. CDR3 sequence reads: CAWSSRGWNTEAFF. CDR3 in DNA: TGTGCCTGGAGCTCCAGGGGTTGGAACACTGAAGCTTTCTTT.

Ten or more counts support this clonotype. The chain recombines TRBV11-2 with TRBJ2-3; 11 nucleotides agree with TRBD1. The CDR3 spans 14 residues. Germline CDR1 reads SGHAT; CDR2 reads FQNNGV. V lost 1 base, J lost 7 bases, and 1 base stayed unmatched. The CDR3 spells CASSLGTGGYTQYF. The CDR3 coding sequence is TGTGCCAGCAGCTTAGGGACAGGGGGCTATACGCAGTATTTT. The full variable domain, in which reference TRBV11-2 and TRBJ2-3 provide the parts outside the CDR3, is EAGVAQSPRYKIIEKRQSVAFWCNPISGHATLYWYQQILGQGPKLLIQFQNNGVVDDSQLPKDRFSAERLKGVDSTLKIQPAKLEDSAVYLCASSLGTGGYTQYFGPGTRLTVL.

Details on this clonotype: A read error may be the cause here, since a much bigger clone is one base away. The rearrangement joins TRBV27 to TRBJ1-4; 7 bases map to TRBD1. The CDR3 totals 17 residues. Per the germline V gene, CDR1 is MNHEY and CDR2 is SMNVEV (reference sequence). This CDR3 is CASSLFRGPATNENLFF. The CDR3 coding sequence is TGTGCCAGCAGTTTATTTAGGGGGCCGGCAACTAATGAAAATCTGTTTTTT.

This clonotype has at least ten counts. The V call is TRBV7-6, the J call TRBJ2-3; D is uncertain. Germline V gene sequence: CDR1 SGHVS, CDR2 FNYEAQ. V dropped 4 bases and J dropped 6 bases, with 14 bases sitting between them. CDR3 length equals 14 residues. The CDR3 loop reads CASSSRRSADTQYF. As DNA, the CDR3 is TGTGCCAGCAGCTCTCGCCGCAGTGCCGATACGCAGTATTTT.

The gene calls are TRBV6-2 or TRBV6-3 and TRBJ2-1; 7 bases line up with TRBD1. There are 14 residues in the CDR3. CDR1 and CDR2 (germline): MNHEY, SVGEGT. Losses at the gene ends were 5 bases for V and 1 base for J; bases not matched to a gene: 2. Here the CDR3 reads CASSQQGSYNEQFF. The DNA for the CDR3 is TGTGCCAGCAGTCAACAGGGGTCCTACAATGAGCAGTTCTTC.

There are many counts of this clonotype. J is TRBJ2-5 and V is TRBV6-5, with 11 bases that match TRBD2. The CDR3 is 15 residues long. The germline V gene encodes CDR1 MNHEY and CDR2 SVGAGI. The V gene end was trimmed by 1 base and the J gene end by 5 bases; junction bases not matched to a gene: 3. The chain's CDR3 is CASSYLAGGPETQYF. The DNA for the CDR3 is TGTGCCAGCAGTTACTTAGCGGGGGGGCCGGAGACCCAGTACTTC.